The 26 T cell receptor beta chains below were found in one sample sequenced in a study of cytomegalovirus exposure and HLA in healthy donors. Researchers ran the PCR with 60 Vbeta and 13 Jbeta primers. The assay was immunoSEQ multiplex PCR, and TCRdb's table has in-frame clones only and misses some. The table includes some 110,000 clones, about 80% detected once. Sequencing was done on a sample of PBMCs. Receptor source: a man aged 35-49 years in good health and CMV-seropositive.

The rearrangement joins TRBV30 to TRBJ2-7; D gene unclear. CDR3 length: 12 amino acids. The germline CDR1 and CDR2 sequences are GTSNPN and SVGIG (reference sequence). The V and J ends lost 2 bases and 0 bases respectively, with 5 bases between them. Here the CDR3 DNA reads TGTGCCTGGAGTTCTAGCTCCTACGAGCAGTACTTC. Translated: CAWSSSSYEQYF.

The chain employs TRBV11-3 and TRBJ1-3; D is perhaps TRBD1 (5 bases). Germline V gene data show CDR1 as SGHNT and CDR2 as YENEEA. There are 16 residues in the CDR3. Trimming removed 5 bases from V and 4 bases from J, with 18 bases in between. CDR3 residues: CASSPRTGAVGNTIYF. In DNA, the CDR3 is TGTGCCAGCAGCCCTCGAACAGGTGCGGTCGGAAACACCATATATTTT. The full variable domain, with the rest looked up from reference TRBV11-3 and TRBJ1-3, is EAGVVQSPRYKIIEKKQPVAFWCNPISGHNTLYWYLQNLGQGPELLIRYENEEAVDDSQLPKDRFSAERLKGVDSTLKIQPAELGDSAVYLCASSPRTGAVGNTIYFGEGSWLTVV.

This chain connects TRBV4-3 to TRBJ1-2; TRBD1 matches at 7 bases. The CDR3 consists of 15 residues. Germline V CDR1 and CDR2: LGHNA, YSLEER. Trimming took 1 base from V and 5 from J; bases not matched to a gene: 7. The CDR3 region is CASSQGGGGGYGYTF. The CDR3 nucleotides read TGCGCCAGCAGCCAAGGCGGAGGGGGCGGGTATGGCTACACCTTC.

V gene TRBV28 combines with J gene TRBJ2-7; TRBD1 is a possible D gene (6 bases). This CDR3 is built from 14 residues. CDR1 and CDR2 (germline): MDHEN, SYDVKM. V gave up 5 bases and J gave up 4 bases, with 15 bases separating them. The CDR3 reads CASSRAGERYEQYF. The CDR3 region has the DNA TGTGCCAGCAGTCGGGCAGGGGAACGGTACGAGCAGTACTTC.

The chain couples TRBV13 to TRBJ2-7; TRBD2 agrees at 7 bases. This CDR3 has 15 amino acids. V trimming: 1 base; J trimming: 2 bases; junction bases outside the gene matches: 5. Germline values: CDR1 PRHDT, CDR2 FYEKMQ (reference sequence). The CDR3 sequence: CASSLASSGPYEQYF. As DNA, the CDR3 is TGTGCCAGCAGCTTAGCGTCTAGCGGCCCCTACGAGCAGTACTTC.

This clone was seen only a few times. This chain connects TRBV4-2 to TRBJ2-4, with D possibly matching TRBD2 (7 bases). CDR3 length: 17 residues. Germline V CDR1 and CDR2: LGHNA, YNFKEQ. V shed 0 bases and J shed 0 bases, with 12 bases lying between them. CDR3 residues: CASSQEGRGLAKNIQYF. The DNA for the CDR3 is TGTGCCAGCAGCCAAGAGGGGAGGGGGTTAGCCAAAAACATTCAGTACTTC.

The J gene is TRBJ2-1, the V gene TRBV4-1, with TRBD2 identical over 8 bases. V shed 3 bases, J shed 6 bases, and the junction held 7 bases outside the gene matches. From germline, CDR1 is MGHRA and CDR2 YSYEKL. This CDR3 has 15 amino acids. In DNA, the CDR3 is TGCGCCAGCAGCCAGCCGGGACTAGGGATCAATGAGCAGTTCTTC. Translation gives CASSQPGLGINEQFF.

The CDR3 nucleotides read TGTGCCAGCAGCTTCTTCACAGGGTACGAGCAGTACTTC. This translates into CASSFFTGYEQYF. The chain has TRBV7-2 and TRBJ2-7, with D tentatively TRBD1 (6 bases). The length of the CDR3 is 13 residues. Trimming left V 3 bases short and J 4 bases short, with 10 bases between. The germline V gene encodes CDR1 SGHTA and CDR2 FQGNSA.

CDR3 DNA: TGCGCCAGCCGCTCTAACCCCACAGATACGCAGTATTTT. As protein: CASRSNPTDTQYF. The J gene is TRBJ2-3, the V gene TRBV5-1, with no clear D. V shed 7 bases and J shed 2 bases, with 11 bases lying between them. The germline gives CDR1 SGHRS, CDR2 YFSETQ. This CDR3 is 13 amino acids long.

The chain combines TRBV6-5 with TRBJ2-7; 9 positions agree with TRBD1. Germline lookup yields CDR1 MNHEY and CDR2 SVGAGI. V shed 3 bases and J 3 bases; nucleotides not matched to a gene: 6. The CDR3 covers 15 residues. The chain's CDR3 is CASSYRGDRVYEQYF. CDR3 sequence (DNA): TGTGCCAGCAGTTATCGTGGGGACAGGGTCTACGAGCAGTACTTC.

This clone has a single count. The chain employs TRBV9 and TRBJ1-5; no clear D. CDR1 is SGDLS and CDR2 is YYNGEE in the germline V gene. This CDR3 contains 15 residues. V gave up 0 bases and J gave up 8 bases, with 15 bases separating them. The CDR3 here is CASSVGALREEPQHF. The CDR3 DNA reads TGTGCCAGCAGCGTAGGGGCCCTTAGGGAGGAGCCCCAGCATTTT.

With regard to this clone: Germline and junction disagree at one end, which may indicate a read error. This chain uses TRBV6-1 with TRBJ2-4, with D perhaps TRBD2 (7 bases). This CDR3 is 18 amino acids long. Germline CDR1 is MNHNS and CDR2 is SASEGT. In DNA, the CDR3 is TGTGCCAGCAGTGGATCCAGGGGCGGGGCCAGCGGGAAAAACAGTCAGTACTTC. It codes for CASSGSRGGASGKNSQYF.

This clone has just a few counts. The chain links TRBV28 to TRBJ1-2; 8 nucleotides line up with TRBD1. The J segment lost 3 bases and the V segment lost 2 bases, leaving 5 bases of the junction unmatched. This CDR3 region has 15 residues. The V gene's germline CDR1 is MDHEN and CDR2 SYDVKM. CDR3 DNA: TGTGCCAGCAGTTTACCCCGGACAGGGTACTATGGCTACACCTTC. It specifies CASSLPRTGYYGYTF.

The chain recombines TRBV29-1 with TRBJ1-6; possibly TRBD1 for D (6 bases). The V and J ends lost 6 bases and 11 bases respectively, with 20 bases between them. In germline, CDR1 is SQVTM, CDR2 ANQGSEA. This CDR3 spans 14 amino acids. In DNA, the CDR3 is TGCAGCGTACGAGGACAGTCAACTGGAGCACCCCTCCACTTT. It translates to CSVRGQSTGAPLHF.

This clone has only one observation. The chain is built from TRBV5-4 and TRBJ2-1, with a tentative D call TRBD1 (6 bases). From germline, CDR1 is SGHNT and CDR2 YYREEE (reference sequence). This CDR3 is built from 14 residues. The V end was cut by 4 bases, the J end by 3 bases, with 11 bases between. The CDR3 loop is CASSRTEHYNEQFF. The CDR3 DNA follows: TGTGCCAGCAGCCGGACAGAGCACTACAATGAGCAGTTCTTC.

The CDR3 region has the DNA TGTGCCAGCAGCTTAGCCGGCGGGCCATCTAACTATGGCTACACCTTC. Translated, it gives CASSLAGGPSNYGYTF. V usage is TRBV7-2 and J usage is TRBJ1-2, with no clear D. The CDR3 runs 16 residues. Germline CDR1 reads SGHTA; CDR2 reads FQGNSA. The V end was cut by 0 bases, the J end by 0 bases, with 11 bases between.

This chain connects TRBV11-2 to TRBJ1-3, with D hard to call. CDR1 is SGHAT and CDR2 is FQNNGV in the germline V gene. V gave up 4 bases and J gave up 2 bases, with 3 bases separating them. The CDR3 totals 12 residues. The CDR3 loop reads CASSYTGNTIYF. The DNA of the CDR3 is TGTGCCAGCAGCTATACTGGAAACACCATATATTTT.

In nucleotides, the CDR3 is TGTGCCACCTGGAAGGGGGATAGTGGGAGTAGGGCGGCTTTCTTT. Its translation: CATWKGDSGSRAAFF. J is TRBJ1-1 and V is TRBV19; D perhaps matches TRBD1 (6 bases). The germline V gene has CDR1 LNHDA and CDR2 SQIVND (reference sequence). V was trimmed by 10 bases and J by 11 bases, leaving 29 bases between them. CDR3 length: 15 residues. Full variable domain (remainder filled in from reference TRBV19 and TRBJ1-1): DGGITQSPKYLFRKEGQNVTLSCEQNLNHDAMYWYRQDPGQGLRLIYYSQIVNDFQKGDIAEGYSVSREKKESFPLTVTSAQKNPTAFYLCATWKGDSGSRAAFFGQGTRLTVV.

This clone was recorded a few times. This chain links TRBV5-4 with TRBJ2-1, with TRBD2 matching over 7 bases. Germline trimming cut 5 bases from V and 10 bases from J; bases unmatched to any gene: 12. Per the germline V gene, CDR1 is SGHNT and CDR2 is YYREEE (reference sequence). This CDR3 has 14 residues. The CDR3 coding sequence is TGTGCCAGCAGTAGCGGGCGAGTACAATGGGAGCAGTTCTTC. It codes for CASSSGRVQWEQFF.

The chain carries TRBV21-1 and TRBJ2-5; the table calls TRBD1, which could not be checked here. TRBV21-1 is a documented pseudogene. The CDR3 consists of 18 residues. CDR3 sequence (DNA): TGTGCCAGCAGCAAATGCCTGGGGGAGACAGGGGGAGAGGAGACCCAGTACTTC. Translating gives CASSKCLGETGGEETQYF.

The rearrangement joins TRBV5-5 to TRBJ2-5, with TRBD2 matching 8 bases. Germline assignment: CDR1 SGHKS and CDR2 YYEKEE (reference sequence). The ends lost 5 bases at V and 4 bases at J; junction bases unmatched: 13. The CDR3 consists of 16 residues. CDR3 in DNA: TGTGCCAGCAGTAAACGCAACGGGGGGGCCGGAGAGACCCAGTACTTC. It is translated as CASSKRNGGAGETQYF.

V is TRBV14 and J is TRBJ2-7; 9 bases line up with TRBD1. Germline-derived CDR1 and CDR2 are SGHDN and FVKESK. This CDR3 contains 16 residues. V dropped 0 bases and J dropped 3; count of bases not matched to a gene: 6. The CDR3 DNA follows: TGTGCCAGCAGCCAAGAGGACAGGGGCCCACTCTACGAGCAGTACTTC. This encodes CASSQEDRGPLYEQYF. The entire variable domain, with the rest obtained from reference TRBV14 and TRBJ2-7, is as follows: EAGVTQFPSHSVIEKGQTVTLRCDPISGHDNLYWYRRVMGKEIKFLLHFVKESKQDESGMPNNRFLAERTGGTYSTLKVQPAELEDSGVYFCASSQEDRGPLYEQYFGPGTRLTVT.

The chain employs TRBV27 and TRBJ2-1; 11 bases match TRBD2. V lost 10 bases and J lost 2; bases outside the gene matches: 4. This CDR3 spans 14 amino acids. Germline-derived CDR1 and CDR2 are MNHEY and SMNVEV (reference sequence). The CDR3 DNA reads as TGTGCCACTGCGGGACTAGCGGCCTACAATGAGCAGTTCTTC. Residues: CATAGLAAYNEQFF.

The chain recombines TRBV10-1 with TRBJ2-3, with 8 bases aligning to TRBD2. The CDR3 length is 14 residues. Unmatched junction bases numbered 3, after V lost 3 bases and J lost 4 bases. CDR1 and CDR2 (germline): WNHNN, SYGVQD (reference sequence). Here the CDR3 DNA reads TGCGCCAGCAGTGAAACGGGACTAGCAGATACGCAGTATTTT. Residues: CASSETGLADTQYF.

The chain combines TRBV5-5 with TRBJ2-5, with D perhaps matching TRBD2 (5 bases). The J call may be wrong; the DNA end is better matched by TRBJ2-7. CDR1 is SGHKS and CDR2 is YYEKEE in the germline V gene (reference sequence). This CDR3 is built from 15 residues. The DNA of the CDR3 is TGTGCCAGCAGCTACGGACTCTTAAGCTCCTACGAGCAGTACTTC. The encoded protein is CASSYGLLSSYEQYF.

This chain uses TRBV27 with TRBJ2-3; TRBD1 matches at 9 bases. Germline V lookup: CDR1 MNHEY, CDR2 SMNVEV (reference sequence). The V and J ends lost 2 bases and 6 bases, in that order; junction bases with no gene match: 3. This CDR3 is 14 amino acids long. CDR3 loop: CASSLGTGWDTQYF. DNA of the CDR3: TGTGCCAGCAGTTTAGGGACAGGGTGGGATACGCAGTATTTT.